This TCR beta chain was retrieved from a study of beta chain features in type 1 diabetes. Study-wide findings and caveats: Equally in patients and controls, shorter templates might have been favored by PCR.

The authors reverse transcribed all of the isolated RNA, so sequencing captured expressed TCRB transcripts. Assay used: immunoSEQ multiplex PCR; TCRdb lists only in-frame clones, some missing. The sample includes a few hundred thousand clones, 13% to 15% of them seen just once. This clone was observed at least ten times. The antigen is unknown. Trimming cost V 4 bases and J 4 bases, with 11 bases left between them. This CDR3 region has 13 residues. Sequencing was done on a sample of central memory CD4+ T cells from blood. The source is a man aged 25-40 years in good health. The gene calls are TRBV23-1 and TRBJ2-7, with D uncertain. TRBV23-1 is classed as an ORF, of uncertain function. CDR3 region: CASSRQVPYEQYV. As DNA, the CDR3 is TGCGCCAGCAGTCGGCAGGTCCCTTACGAGCAGTACGTC.